Below, 6 T cell receptor beta chains from the same sample are listed, as sequenced in a study of blood T cell repertoires in COVID-19. Repertoires were generated with immunoSEQ multiplex PCR, while TCRdb's copy carries only in-frame clones and drops some. The sample consists of fewer than 400,000 clones, 85% to 90% of them appearing once. Sequenced sample: peripheral blood. The origin of the receptors is a woman aged 25 to 39 with COVID-19, enrolled during active disease.

This clone was counted once. The chain employs TRBV24-1 and TRBJ2-5; 7 bases line up with TRBD2. The CDR3 totals 13 residues. Germline lookup yields CDR1 KGHDR and CDR2 SFDVKD. V was clipped by 6 bases and J by 4 bases; unmatched bases: 4. CDR3 DNA sequence: TGTGCCACCAGTATAACGGGGGGAGAGACCCAGTACTTC. It codes for CATSITGGETQYF.

The chain uses TRBV6-5 and TRBJ2-2; D gene unclear. The germline CDR1 and CDR2 sequences are MNHEY and SVGAGI. The CDR3 loop spans 16 amino acids. Trimming stripped 0 bases from V and 1 base from J, with 9 bases between. CDR3 residues: CASSYSVTRNTGELFF. DNA of the CDR3: TGTGCCAGCAGTTACTCGGTGACTCGGAACACCGGGGAGCTGTTTTTT.

The rearrangement uses TRBV20-1 and TRBJ1-2, with D hard to call. The CDR3 runs to 11 residues. The germline CDR1 and CDR2 sequences are DFQATT and SNEGSKA (reference sequence). Trimming shortened V by 5 bases and J by 3 bases, and 7 bases separated the two germline ends. In DNA form, the CDR3 reads TGCAGTGCTTCAACGGACTATGGCTACACCTTC. Translated, it gives CSASTDYGYTF.

In the case of this clone: A much larger clone sits a single nucleotide away, making a read error possible. Other DNA sequences of this sample code for an identical CDR3. The V call is TRBV7-9, the J call TRBJ1-1, with D unresolved. Trimming removed 2 bases at V and 1 base at J, with 5 bases between. Looked up from germline, CDR1 is SEHNR and CDR2 is FQNEAQ (reference sequence). This CDR3 has 13 residues. The CDR3 here is CASSLSGNTEAFF. The CDR3 DNA sequence: TGTGCCAGCAGCTTATCAGGGAACACTGAAGCTTTCTTT.

In this sample, this clone turned up once. The CDR3 DNA is TGTGCCACCATGCTAGAAAGGGGTGTCGGAGAGCAGTACTTC. Protein sequence: CATMLERGVGEQYF. The V and J genes are TRBV27 and TRBJ2-7; TRBD1 might be the D (5 bases). The CDR3 is 14 amino acids. With 10 bases removed from V and 7 bases from J, the gap between germline ends came to 23 bases. Germline V gene lookup returns CDR1 MNHEY and CDR2 SMNVEV (reference sequence).

This clone was picked up a small number of times. The chain carries TRBV18 and TRBJ1-1; D is undetermined. The length of the CDR3 is 14 residues. Trimming cost V 3 bases and J 4 bases, with 12 bases left between them. CDR1 is KGHSH and CDR2 is LQKENI in the germline V gene. The CDR3 bases are TGTGCCAGCTCACCGTCTTTGGGGAGCACTGAAGCTTTCTTT. Translation: CASSPSLGSTEAFF.